The present TCR beta chain was sequenced within a study of CD8 T cells in Susac syndrome. Germline CDR1 reads SEHNR; CDR2 reads FQNEAQ (reference sequence). CDR3 length: 12 amino acids. V dropped 8 bases and J dropped 4 bases, with 9 bases sitting between them. This clonotype was recorded once. Its antigen is still unknown. Age- and sex-matched healthy donors served as the control group. TEMRA cells were FACS-enriched, and CD8+ and CD4+ T cells were isolated negatively. With random hexamers, reverse transcription was performed on roughly 0.5 to 1 ug of RNA. TCR beta CDR3 was amplified by immunoSEQ multiplex PCR. This amplification extended across 54 Vbeta and 13 Jbeta segments. In TCRdb, the immunoSEQ multiplex PCR reads were re-called with MiXCR into one record per CDR3 protein. The sample consists of just under 150,000 distinct CDR3 sequences, roughly 95% of them appearing once. General observations from the study: By the study's own acknowledgment, its TCR sequencing and HLA analysis included relatively few individuals.

Sequenced input: CD4+ T cells from PBMCs. The origin of this receptor is a human donor in good health. V is TRBV7-9 and J is TRBJ1-5; D not certain. This CDR3 is CASGTENQPQHF. The CDR3 DNA reads as TGTGCCAGCGGTACGGAGAATCAGCCCCAGCATTTT.